This passage covers 30 T cell receptor beta chains from one sample sequenced in a study of shared clonotypes between healthy human individuals. The repertoire was sequenced with immunoSEQ multiplex PCR; TCRdb's copy has only in-frame clones and lacks some. Of approximately 2.5 million clones in the sample, over 85% were seen once. Sequencing was carried out using naive CD4+ T cells from PBMCs. Stated subset: CD45RA+ positively selected. These receptor sequences come from a man aged 18 to 29 in good health. Some clones in this sample may be carry-over from other donors' samples.

The rearrangement joins TRBV18 to TRBJ1-5, with 8 nucleotides matching TRBD1. J lost 3 bases, V lost 3 bases, and 1 base had no gene match. Germline CDR1 KGHSH, CDR2 LQKENI. The CDR3 covers 14 residues. The CDR3 DNA reads TGTGCCAGCTCACCGACAGGGGACAATCAGCCCCAGCATTTT. Its translation is CASSPTGDNQPQHF.

This clone appeared once. This sequence joins TRBV7-3 and TRBJ2-3; TRBD2 matches 13 bases. The trim removed 7 bases at V and 3 bases at J, leaving 10 bases unmatched. Germline lookup yields CDR1 SGHTA and CDR2 FQGTGA. This CDR3 is 17 amino acids long. The CDR3 nucleotides read TGTGCCAGCAACACTCCGGGACTAGCGGGATCAACAGATACGCAGTATTTT. Encoded protein: CASNTPGLAGSTDTQYF.

The chain recombines TRBV6-1 with TRBJ2-1; no firm D call. This CDR3 contains 13 residues. V gave up 8 bases and J gave up 2 bases, with 10 bases separating them. Per germline, CDR1 MNHNS and CDR2 SASEGT. CDR3 region: CASVSHTYNEQFF. The CDR3 coding sequence is TGTGCCAGCGTCTCTCACACCTACAATGAGCAGTTCTTC.

The chain recombines TRBV10-2 with TRBJ1-2; 8 bases map to TRBD1. The CDR3 contains 14 residues. V was pared by 6 bases and J by 7 bases, with 10 bases of the junction left unmatched. The V gene's germline CDR1 is WSHSY and CDR2 SAAADI. The CDR3 loop reads CASSPLQGAPGYTF. CDR3 DNA sequence: TGCGCCAGCAGCCCTCTCCAGGGGGCGCCTGGCTACACCTTC.

The chain combines TRBV10-1 with TRBJ2-7; maybe TRBD2 (5 bases). Germline V gene sequence: CDR1 WNHNN, CDR2 SYGVQD (reference sequence). CDR3 size: 12 residues. V lost 7 bases to trimming and J lost 2 bases, with 9 bases between them. The CDR3 sequence: CASNRETYEQYF. CDR3 nucleotides: TGCGCCAGCAATAGGGAGACCTACGAGCAGTACTTC.

The V call is TRBV2, the J call TRBJ2-1, with 10 bases fitting TRBD2. Germline CDR1 is SNHLY and CDR2 is FYNNEI. CDR3 length: 14 residues. V shed 7 bases, J shed 3 bases, and the junction held 3 bases outside the gene matches. The CDR3 coding sequence is TGTGCCAGCATCAGGACTAGCGGCTACAATGAGCAGTTCTTC. It yields the protein CASIRTSGYNEQFF. The full variable domain, its missing parts supplied by reference TRBV2 and TRBJ2-1, is EPEVTQTPSHQVTQMGQEVILRCVPISNHLYFYWYRQILGQKVEFLVSFYNNEISEKSEIFDDQFSVERPDGSNFTLKIRSTKLEDSAMYFCASIRTSGYNEQFFGPGTRLTVL.

The chain couples TRBV19 to TRBJ2-1; 7 bases match TRBD2. This CDR3 spans 16 amino acids. The V segment lost 1 base and the J segment 6 bases; nucleotides outside the gene matches: 9. Germline V CDR1 and CDR2: LNHDA, SQIVND (reference sequence). The DNA for the CDR3 is TGTGCCAGTAGTATAGTAACGGGAGGAGGTGGCAATGAGCAGTTCTTC. This translates into CASSIVTGGGGNEQFF. Complete variable domain (other parts from reference TRBV19 and TRBJ2-1): DGGITQSPKYLFRKEGQNVTLSCEQNLNHDAMYWYRQDPGQGLRLIYYSQIVNDFQKGDIAEGYSVSREKKESFPLTVTSAQKNPTAFYLCASSIVTGGGGNEQFFGPGTRLTVL.

The rearrangement links TRBV4-1 to TRBJ2-3; D is perhaps TRBD1 (6 bases). The V end was cut by 6 bases, the J end by 4 bases, with 20 bases between. Per germline, CDR1 MGHRA and CDR2 YSYEKL. CDR3 size: 16 residues. The DNA for the CDR3 is TGCGCCAGCAGGCAGGGGTACAGGAGCGAGGCAGATACGCAGTATTTT. Amino acids: CASRQGYRSEADTQYF.

DNA for the CDR3: TGTGCCAGCAGCCCTACAAACACCGGGGAGCTGTTTTTT. This sequence encodes CASSPTNTGELFF. This sequence joins TRBV6-1 and TRBJ2-2; D gene uncertain. Germline CDR1 is MNHNS and CDR2 is SASEGT. This CDR3 has 13 amino acids. The V end lost 6 bases, the J end lost 2 bases, and 7 bases lay between the germline ends.

The V and J genes are TRBV27 and TRBJ2-7, with a tentative D call TRBD2 (6 bases). Germline V gene data show CDR1 as MNHEY and CDR2 as SMNVEV (reference sequence). The germline V and J ends were trimmed by 4 bases and 5 bases, with 18 bases remaining between them. CDR3 length equals 15 residues. The CDR3 DNA sequence: TGTGCCAGCAGTTCCCCGGGACCGGGGGTCAACGAGCAGTACTTC. Translation gives CASSSPGPGVNEQYF.

V usage is TRBV4-1 and J usage is TRBJ2-7, with TRBD2 as a possible D gene (5 bases). This CDR3 contains 17 residues. Germline CDR1 MGHRA, CDR2 YSYEKL. Trimming stripped 3 bases from V and 0 bases from J, with 18 bases between. This chain's CDR3 is CASSHPRGGFSSYEQYF. The CDR3 bases are TGCGCCAGCAGCCACCCGAGAGGAGGTTTCAGCTCCTACGAGCAGTACTTC.

CDR3 in DNA: TGTGCCAGCAGTCCCCGGGACAGGGCGAATTCACCCCTCCACTTT. Protein: CASSPRDRANSPLHF. V and J are TRBV28 and TRBJ1-6, with 9 bases that match TRBD1. The CDR3 length is 15 residues. V was clipped by 5 bases and J by 7 bases; unmatched bases: 6. Germline CDR1 and CDR2: MDHEN and SYDVKM.

This clone was picked up one time. The J gene is TRBJ2-1, the V gene TRBV28; a weak D match, TRBD1 (6 bases). Germline V gives CDR1 MDHEN, CDR2 SYDVKM. The CDR3 covers 16 residues. Trimming removed 4 bases from V and 1 base from J, with 14 bases in between. The CDR3 coding sequence is TGTGCCAGCAGTTCGAGACAGGCCATATCCTACAATGAGCAGTTCTTC. Translating it yields CASSSRQAISYNEQFF.

This rearrangement joins TRBV5-4 to TRBJ2-1; TRBD2 matches 7 bases. Germline CDR1 reads SGHNT; CDR2 reads YYREEE (reference sequence). The CDR3 extends over 16 amino acids. After removal of 0 bases from V and 4 bases from J, the junction contained 7 bases not matched to a gene. CDR3 region: CASSLGAGVVYNEQFF. The CDR3 DNA follows: TGTGCCAGCAGCTTGGGGGCGGGAGTTGTTTACAATGAGCAGTTCTTC.

A single count supports this clone. This rearrangement joins TRBV9 to TRBJ2-5; weak D call: TRBD1 (5 bases). Trimming pared 4 bases from V and 4 bases from J, leaving 23 bases between. From germline, CDR1 is SGDLS and CDR2 YYNGEE. This CDR3 is 17 amino acids long. The CDR3 reads CASSPTWGIPGSETQYF. The CDR3, as DNA: TGTGCCAGCAGCCCCACCTGGGGCATACCAGGATCAGAGACCCAGTACTTC.

Points on this clone: Different DNA sequences within this sample yield the same CDR3. The chain carries TRBV28 and TRBJ2-7; no clear D gene. This CDR3 is built from 12 residues. Germline CDR1 reads MDHEN; CDR2 reads SYDVKM. The V end lost 4 bases, the J end lost 4 bases, and 8 bases lay between the germline ends. CDR3 nucleotides: TGTGCCAGCAGTTCGTCATCGTACGAGCAGTACTTC. Translation: CASSSSSYEQYF.

The chain has TRBV18 and TRBJ2-1, with 10 positions matching TRBD1. CDR1 is KGHSH and CDR2 is LQKENI in the germline V gene. The V gene end was trimmed by 3 bases and the J gene end by 6 bases; junction bases not matched to a gene: 8. This CDR3 has 16 residues. CDR3 sequence: CASSPRGGQGGNEQFF. As DNA, the CDR3 is TGTGCCAGCTCACCCCGGGGTGGACAGGGGGGCAATGAGCAGTTCTTC.

The chain recombines TRBV7-3 with TRBJ1-1; D is unresolved. Looked up from germline, CDR1 is SGHTA and CDR2 is FQGTGA. The CDR3 is 13 residues long. V shed 9 bases and J shed 1 base, with 12 bases lying between them. The CDR3 is CASAGRKNTEAFF. The CDR3 DNA reads TGTGCCAGTGCGGGCAGAAAGAACACTGAAGCTTTCTTT.

The V call is TRBV19, the J call TRBJ2-4; 7 bases line up with TRBD1. The ends lost 9 bases at V and 6 bases at J; junction bases unmatched: 2. CDR1 is LNHDA and CDR2 is SQIVND in the germline V gene (reference sequence). The CDR3 is 11 residues long. CDR3 amino acids: CASYRGNIQYF. DNA of the CDR3: TGTGCCAGCTACAGGGGAAACATTCAGTACTTC.

CDR3: CASSLLGLSKTQYF. The CDR3, as DNA: TGCGCCAGCAGCTTGTTGGGACTCAGCAAGACCCAGTACTTC. The chain joins TRBV5-1 to TRBJ2-5, with D possibly being TRBD2 (6 bases). The CDR3 runs 14 residues. V was trimmed by 1 base and J by 6 bases, leaving 13 bases between them. Germline-derived CDR1 and CDR2 are SGHRS and YFSETQ.

The chain couples TRBV29-1 to TRBJ1-2; a weak D match, TRBD1 (6 bases). Trimming stripped 7 bases from V and 4 bases from J, with 10 bases between. The CDR3 has 11 residues. Germline V gene data show CDR1 as SQVTM and CDR2 as ANQGSEA. CDR3: CSAPDSYGYTF. The CDR3, as DNA: TGCAGCGCTCCGGACAGCTATGGCTACACCTTC.

The J gene is TRBJ1-5, the V gene TRBV6-5; D unresolved. V lost 2 bases and J 3 bases, leaving 2 bases between the germline ends. The germline gives CDR1 MNHEY, CDR2 SVGAGI. The CDR3 covers 12 residues. CDR3 DNA: TGTGCCAGCAGTTACCTCAATCAGCCCCAGCATTTT. This gives the protein CASSYLNQPQHF.

This sequence joins TRBV7-8 and TRBJ2-7; 13 bases align to TRBD2. The CDR3 sequence is 20 residues long. The germline V gene encodes CDR1 SGHVS and CDR2 FQNEAQ. V shed 1 base and J 4 bases; nucleotides not matched to a gene: 16. CDR3 DNA sequence: TGTGCCAGCAGCTTAGGTCGAGTTCGCCCTGGGACTAGCGGGAATTACGAGCAGTACTTC. It encodes CASSLGRVRPGTSGNYEQYF.

The table lists this clone with a few counts. This chain uses TRBV5-1 with TRBJ2-5, with 10 bases identical to TRBD2. The CDR3 runs to 16 residues. In germline, CDR1 is SGHRS, CDR2 YFSETQ. V shed 4 bases, J shed 4 bases, and the junction held 10 bases outside the gene matches. The CDR3 loop is CASSPGAGGPGETQYF. As DNA, the CDR3 is TGCGCCAGCAGCCCCGGAGCGGGAGGGCCCGGAGAGACCCAGTACTTC.

This clone is a singleton in its sample. V is TRBV9 and J is TRBJ2-3; 8 bases align to TRBD2. J lost 0 bases, V lost 6 bases, and 18 bases had no gene match. CDR1 is SGDLS and CDR2 is YYNGEE in the germline V gene. The CDR3 has 19 amino acids. The CDR3 region is CASKRGVSGASGSTDTQYF. DNA of the CDR3: TGTGCCAGCAAGAGAGGGGTCTCTGGGGCTAGCGGGAGCACAGATACGCAGTATTTT.

The chain carries TRBV30 and TRBJ1-2; 7 positions agree with TRBD1. The germline V gene has CDR1 GTSNPN and CDR2 SVGIG (reference sequence). V lost 8 bases and J lost 2; bases outside the gene matches: 5. This CDR3 has 12 residues. The CDR3 region has the DNA TGTGCCGGGACAGAAGCGAACTATGGCTACACCTTC. Amino acids: CAGTEANYGYTF.

J is TRBJ1-3 and V is TRBV10-2; TRBD1 aligns across 9 bases. This CDR3 has 15 amino acids. Unmatched junction bases numbered 6, after V lost 8 bases and J lost 1 base. Germline V gene sequence: CDR1 WSHSY, CDR2 SAAADI. Here the CDR3 reads CASFPGQGSGNTIYF. Here the CDR3 DNA reads TGCGCCAGCTTCCCTGGACAGGGGTCTGGAAACACCATATATTTT.

This clone was detected once. This sequence joins TRBV28 and TRBJ2-3, with 9 bases fitting TRBD1. This CDR3 region has 15 residues. The germline V gene encodes CDR1 MDHEN and CDR2 SYDVKM. The trim removed 5 bases at V and 4 bases at J, leaving 7 bases unmatched. The CDR3 nucleotides are TGTGCCAGCAGTACAGGGGGCGCAGGGCCAGATACGCAGTATTTT. Its protein product is CASSTGGAGPDTQYF.

This clone has only one observation. V and J are TRBV7-8 and TRBJ1-5, with TRBD1 identical over 7 bases. The germline V gene encodes CDR1 SGHVS and CDR2 FQNEAQ. The CDR3 is made up of 18 amino acids. The junction had 14 bases not matched to a gene; V was cut back by 5 bases and J by 1 base. DNA of the CDR3: TGTGCCAGCAGCGCAAGGGACAGAATCCTTCCAAGCAATCAGCCCCAGCATTTT. As protein: CASSARDRILPSNQPQHF. Combining the CDR3 with reference TRBV7-8 and TRBJ1-5 gives the whole variable domain GAGVSQSPRYKVAKRGQDVALRCDPISGHVSLFWYQQALGQGPEFLTYFQNEAQLDKSGLPSDRFFAERPEGSVSTLKIQRTQQEDSAVYLCASSARDRILPSNQPQHFGDGTRLSIL.

This clone was seen once. The chain recombines TRBV28 with TRBJ2-5, with TRBD2 identical over 8 bases. The J call may not be correct, given that the DNA end is closer to TRBJ2-7. CDR1 and CDR2 (germline): MDHEN, SYDVKM. CDR3 size: 15 residues. CDR3 protein: CASRNTGTSSYEQYF. In nucleotides, the CDR3 is TGTGCCAGCAGAAACACCGGGACTAGTTCCTACGAGCAGTACTTC.